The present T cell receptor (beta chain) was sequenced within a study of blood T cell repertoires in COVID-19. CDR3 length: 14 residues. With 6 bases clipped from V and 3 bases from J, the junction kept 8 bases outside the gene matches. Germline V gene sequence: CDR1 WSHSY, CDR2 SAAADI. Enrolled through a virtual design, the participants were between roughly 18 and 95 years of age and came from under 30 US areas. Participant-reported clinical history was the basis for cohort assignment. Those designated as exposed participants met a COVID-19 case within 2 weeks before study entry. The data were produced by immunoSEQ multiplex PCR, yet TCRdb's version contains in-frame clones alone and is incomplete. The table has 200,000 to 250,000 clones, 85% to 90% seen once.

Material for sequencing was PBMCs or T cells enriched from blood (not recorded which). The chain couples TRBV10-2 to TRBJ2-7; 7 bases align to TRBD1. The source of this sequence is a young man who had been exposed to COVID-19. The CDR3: CASRPGTDDYEQYF. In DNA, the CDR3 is TGCGCCAGCAGACCCGGGACAGACGACTACGAGCAGTACTTC.